The 32 T cell receptor beta chains below come from one sample, sequenced in a study of shared clonotypes between healthy human individuals. Only in-frame clones appear in the TCRdb table, and some are missing; sequencing was by immunoSEQ multiplex PCR. The table includes around 980,000 clones, about 84% detected once. The sample consisted of memory CD4+ T cells from PBMCs. Subset meaning: CD45RA-negative fraction. The receptors come from a man aged 18-30 years in good health. Some clones in this sample may be carry-over from other donors' samples.

The CDR3 DNA reads as TGTGCCAGCAGCCAAGATCCACCCAGCGGGAGGGGGGAGACCCAGTACTTC. It yields the protein CASSQDPPSGRGETQYF. This chain uses TRBV11-2 with TRBJ2-5; 10 bases line up with TRBD2. The germline V gene has CDR1 SGHAT and CDR2 FQNNGV. Unmatched junction bases numbered 14, after V lost 5 bases and J lost 5 bases. The CDR3 is 17 residues long.

The V call is TRBV30, the J call TRBJ2-1, with 12 nucleotides matching TRBD2. V lost 4 bases, J lost 11 bases, and 9 bases stayed unmatched. The CDR3 contains 14 residues. Per the germline V gene, CDR1 is GTSNPN and CDR2 is SVGIG (reference sequence). CDR3 in amino acids: CAWKRTSGKAKQFF. The DNA of the CDR3 is TGTGCCTGGAAAAGGACTAGCGGGAAAGCCAAGCAGTTCTTC.

The J gene is TRBJ1-1, the V gene TRBV4-2, with TRBD1 as a possible D gene (5 bases). The germline V and J ends were trimmed by 2 bases and 4 bases, with 14 bases remaining between them. Germline V CDR1 and CDR2: LGHNA, YNFKEQ. The CDR3 is made up of 15 amino acids. The CDR3 nucleotides read TGTGCCAGCAGCCAACTCCAGGGATGGGGCACTGAAGCTTTCTTT. Amino acid sequence: CASSQLQGWGTEAFF.

V gene TRBV11-3 combines with J gene TRBJ2-1; 8 nucleotides match TRBD2. The CDR3 length is 17 residues. Germline V gives CDR1 SGHNT, CDR2 YENEEA. V shed 1 base, J shed 5 bases, and the junction held 10 bases outside the gene matches. This chain's CDR3 is CASSLGVGLAANNEQFF. Here the CDR3 DNA reads TGTGCCAGCAGCTTAGGGGTTGGACTAGCAGCTAACAATGAGCAGTTCTTC.

The V gene is TRBV5-1, the J gene TRBJ2-3; D not resolved. The CDR3 consists of 13 residues. V was trimmed by 1 base and J by 5 bases, leaving 8 bases between them. Germline V gene data show CDR1 as SGHRS and CDR2 as YFSETQ. The CDR3: CASSLSRGDTQYF. Written as DNA, the CDR3 is TGCGCCAGCAGCTTGTCGCGTGGAGATACGCAGTATTTT.

The chain couples TRBV7-8 to TRBJ2-2; no reliable D call. The germline V gene has CDR1 SGHVS and CDR2 FQNEAQ. The CDR3 totals 14 residues. With 3 bases removed from V and 4 bases from J, the gap between germline ends came to 9 bases. CDR3 in DNA: TGTGCCAGCAGCTTCCGCAGGACCACCGGGGAGCTGTTTTTT. Translation gives CASSFRRTTGELFF.

This sequence joins TRBV14 and TRBJ2-5, with TRBD1 identical over 8 bases. Trimming took 4 bases from V and 5 from J; bases not matched to a gene: 24. Germline CDR1 is SGHDN and CDR2 is FVKESK. The CDR3 covers 20 residues. CDR3: CASSLSRLTNFRQGWETQYF. CDR3 sequence (DNA): TGTGCCAGCAGCCTATCACGTTTAACCAATTTTCGACAGGGGTGGGAGACCCAGTACTTC.

The chain couples TRBV6-1 to TRBJ2-7; 10 nucleotides align to TRBD1. This CDR3 region has 15 residues. Germline loops: CDR1 MNHNS, CDR2 SASEGT. V was clipped by 8 bases and J by 4 bases; unmatched bases: 11. CDR3 nucleotide sequence: TGTGCCAGCTACCGGGACAGGGGTTTAGTGTACGAGCAGTACTTC. Its protein is CASYRDRGLVYEQYF.

The chain combines TRBV7-2 with TRBJ2-3; D is perhaps TRBD1 (5 bases). This CDR3 region has 15 residues. In germline, CDR1 is SGHTA, CDR2 FQGNSA. V lost 0 bases and J 9 bases, leaving 16 bases between the germline ends. In DNA, the CDR3 is TGTGCCAGCAGCTTAGCGAGAACCCCCCAGGGAACGCAGTATTTT. This translates into CASSLARTPQGTQYF.

The V and J genes are TRBV11-2 and TRBJ2-3; 10 bases align to TRBD2. V lost 6 bases, J lost 6 bases, and 6 bases stayed unmatched. The germline V gene encodes CDR1 SGHAT and CDR2 FQNNGV. There are 14 residues in the CDR3. CDR3 amino acids: CASRERGGPDTQYF. The CDR3 DNA reads as TGTGCCAGCAGAGAGCGGGGGGGGCCCGATACGCAGTATTTT.

The rearrangement uses TRBV28 and TRBJ2-4, with D maybe TRBD2 (5 bases). Between the trimmed V and J ends, which lost 5 bases and 6 bases, there was a span of 14 bases. The CDR3 is made up of 14 amino acids. Looked up from germline, CDR1 is MDHEN and CDR2 is SYDVKM. This CDR3 is CASSPRGPGNIQYF. Here the CDR3 DNA reads TGTGCCAGCAGTCCTCGGGGTCCAGGAAACATTCAGTACTTC.

This clone was detected a few times. This chain links TRBV4-1 with TRBJ1-3; 10 bases map to TRBD1. The CDR3 has 18 residues. Germline CDR1 and CDR2: MGHRA and YSYEKL. Losses at the gene ends were 1 base for V and 4 bases for J; bases not matched to a gene: 10. The CDR3 bases are TGCGCCAGCAGCCAAGCCGGGGCCGACAGGGGGCCAGGAAACACCATATATTTT. Protein sequence: CASSQAGADRGPGNTIYF.

The chain recombines TRBV6-6 with TRBJ2-7; perhaps TRBD2 as D (5 bases). Germline CDR1 MNHNY, CDR2 SVGAGI (reference sequence). The CDR3 runs 14 residues. V shed 7 bases and J shed 2 bases, with 15 bases lying between them. The CDR3 loop reads CASTFTGTTYEQYF. CDR3 sequence (DNA): TGTGCCAGCACCTTTACGGGAACCACCTACGAGCAGTACTTC.

This chain joins TRBV10-3 and TRBJ2-7; no definite D call. The V gene lost 2 bases and the J gene lost 0 bases, with 20 bases spanning the gap. Germline CDR1 ENHRY, CDR2 SYGVKD. The CDR3 consists of 18 residues. CDR3 DNA sequence: TGTGCCATCAGTGAGCACCGAACCGGGCTAAAAAGCTCCTACGAGCAGTACTTC. Residues: CAISEHRTGLKSSYEQYF.

The J gene is TRBJ2-2, the V gene TRBV6-1; 8 nucleotides align to TRBD1. Trimming removed 6 bases from V and 7 bases from J; junction bases left unmatched: 10. From germline, CDR1 is MNHNS and CDR2 SASEGT. The CDR3 has 15 residues. The CDR3 spells CASSKGQGRSGELFF. In DNA, the CDR3 is TGTGCCAGCAGCAAAGGACAGGGACGGAGCGGGGAGCTGTTTTTT.

V is TRBV7-2 and J is TRBJ1-1; the match to TRBD1 covers 9 bases. This CDR3 has 13 residues. Per the germline V gene, CDR1 is SGHTA and CDR2 is FQGNSA. V dropped 4 bases and J dropped 10; count of bases not matched to a gene: 7. CDR3 bases: TGTGCCAGCAGCTGGGACAGGGATGGTGTAGCTTTCTTT. Amino acids: CASSWDRDGVAFF.

The CDR3 spells CASSPLGPMREQYF. The CDR3 region has the DNA TGTGCCAGCAGTCCCCTCGGACCGATGAGGGAGCAGTACTTC. The rearrangement joins TRBV27 to TRBJ2-7; D gene ambiguous. The CDR3 length is 14 residues. The germline V gene has CDR1 MNHEY and CDR2 SMNVEV (reference sequence). V was trimmed by 5 bases and J by 7 bases, leaving 18 bases between them.

The chain couples TRBV2 to TRBJ2-1; D may be TRBD1 (6 bases). The CDR3 loop spans 17 amino acids. V was clipped by 6 bases and J by 6 bases, with 24 bases between them. CDR1 is SNHLY and CDR2 is FYNNEI in the germline V gene. The CDR3 protein is CASSALSPGRGGNEQFF. The CDR3 region has the DNA TGTGCCAGCAGCGCCCTAAGTCCGGGACGAGGGGGCAATGAGCAGTTCTTC.

V and J are TRBV19 and TRBJ2-5; 12 bases are shared with TRBD2. Unmatched junction bases numbered 7, after V lost 7 bases and J lost 1 base. This CDR3 is built from 16 residues. CDR1 is LNHDA and CDR2 is SQIVND in the germline V gene (reference sequence). The CDR3 here is CASTKTSGSIQETQYF. The CDR3 coding sequence is TGTGCCAGTACCAAGACTAGCGGGAGTATCCAAGAGACCCAGTACTTC.

The rearrangement links TRBV29-1 to TRBJ2-1, with 7 bases that match TRBD2. Germline V gives CDR1 SQVTM, CDR2 ANQGSEA. Trimming removed 7 bases from V and 4 bases from J; junction bases left unmatched: 16. This CDR3 has 16 residues. The CDR3 nucleotides read TGCAGCGCCTTACTGCGACTAGCTGCTATATACAATGAGCAGTTCTTC. Amino acids: CSALLRLAAIYNEQFF.

The rearrangement joins TRBV11-2 to TRBJ2-7; D possibly corresponds to TRBD1 (6 bases). V was cut by 5 bases and J by 3 bases, with 14 bases left in between. Germline CDR1 reads SGHAT; CDR2 reads FQNNGV. CDR3 size: 14 residues. The CDR3 DNA is TGTGCCAGCAGCCGCCGGGACACCTTCTACGAGCAGTACTTC. Amino acids: CASSRRDTFYEQYF.

The chain joins TRBV5-8 to TRBJ2-5, with TRBD1 as a possible D gene (5 bases). The CDR3 is made up of 13 amino acids. Germline V lookup: CDR1 SGHTS, CDR2 YDEGEE. Trimming took off 0 bases at V and 6 bases at J, with 9 bases between the two ends. Here the CDR3 reads CASSLAAGKTQYF. The CDR3 DNA reads TGTGCCAGCAGCTTGGCGGCAGGGAAGACCCAGTACTTC.

The V and J genes are TRBV11-2 and TRBJ1-3, with a tentative D call TRBD1 (6 bases). CDR3 length: 15 amino acids. Germline CDR1 is SGHAT and CDR2 is FQNNGV. The germline V and J ends were trimmed by 1 base and 4 bases, with 11 bases remaining between them. The DNA of the CDR3 is TGTGCCAGCAGCTTAGCAGGGGCCCTGGGAAACACCATATATTTT. It translates to CASSLAGALGNTIYF.

The rearrangement joins TRBV5-1 to TRBJ2-3; D perhaps matches TRBD2 (5 bases). CDR1 is SGHRS, CDR2 YFSETQ, per germline. There are 13 residues in the CDR3. V was shortened by 3 bases and J by 5 bases, with 10 bases between the two germline ends. CDR3 residues: CASSWRAEDTQYF. The CDR3 DNA follows: TGCGCCAGCAGCTGGCGGGCCGAAGATACGCAGTATTTT.

The chain joins TRBV7-2 to TRBJ2-7; 9 positions match TRBD2. J gave up 1 base and V 6 bases, and 10 bases lay outside the gene matches. CDR1 and CDR2 from the germline V gene are SGHTA and FQGNSA. This CDR3 has 16 amino acids. For the CDR3, the DNA is TGTGCCAGCAGTTTTAGGGCCAGCGGGGGGTCCTACGAGCAGTACTTC. Translating gives CASSFRASGGSYEQYF.

The rearrangement links TRBV5-1 to TRBJ2-3; D may be TRBD1 (5 bases). CDR1 and CDR2 (germline): SGHRS, YFSETQ. V lost 4 bases and J 9 bases, leaving 12 bases between the germline ends. The CDR3 has 12 residues. CDR3 sequence reads: CASSPDSQTQYF. The DNA of the CDR3 is TGCGCCAGCAGCCCCGACAGCCAGACGCAGTATTTT.

This clone was counted between two and nine times. The chain carries TRBV25-1 and TRBJ1-4; a weak D match, TRBD1 (6 bases). Germline V gene lookup returns CDR1 MGHDK and CDR2 SYGVNS. The CDR3 is made up of 15 amino acids. The ends were cut back, 3 bases at V and 2 bases at J, with 10 bases in the middle. As DNA, the CDR3 is TGTGCCAGCAGTGATGCCGGGGGCACTAATGAAAAACTGTTTTTT. Protein product: CASSDAGGTNEKLFF. The full variable domain, in which reference TRBV25-1 and TRBJ1-4 provide the parts outside the CDR3, is EADIYQTPRYLVIGTGKKITLECSQTMGHDKMYWYQQDPGMELHLIHYSYGVNSTEKGDLSSESTVSRIRTEHFPLTLESARPSHTSQYLCASSDAGGTNEKLFFGSGTQLSVL.

The chain links TRBV7-3 to TRBJ2-1, with unresolved D. Trimming stripped 7 bases from V and 0 bases from J, with 13 bases between. Germline CDR1 SGHTA, CDR2 FQGTGA. The CDR3 spans 15 residues. The CDR3 loop reads CASIPRGSSYNEQFF. The CDR3 nucleotides are TGTGCCAGCATCCCCCGTGGTAGCTCCTACAATGAGCAGTTCTTC.

A remark on this clone: Other DNA sequences in the same sample also yield this CDR3. The CDR3 DNA reads TGTGCCAGCTCACCTAGGACAGGTTCCTACGAGCAGTACTTC. This translates into CASSPRTGSYEQYF. The V gene is TRBV18, the J gene TRBJ2-7; 7 bases map to TRBD1. CDR3 length equals 14 residues. CDR1 is KGHSH, CDR2 LQKENI, per germline. V lost 3 bases, J lost 1 base, and 3 bases stayed unmatched.

The chain uses TRBV5-8 and TRBJ2-1; TRBD1 agrees at 10 bases. V shed 2 bases and J 5 bases; nucleotides not matched to a gene: 4. This CDR3 has 15 amino acids. Germline-derived CDR1 and CDR2 are SGHTS and YDEGEE. Here the CDR3 DNA reads TGTGCCAGCAGCTTCGGGACAGGGGTAGACAATGAGCAGTTCTTC. Its protein is CASSFGTGVDNEQFF. Combining the CDR3 with reference TRBV5-8 and TRBJ2-1 gives the whole variable domain EAGVTQSPTHLIKTRGQQATLRCSPISGHTSVYWYQQALGLGLQFLLWYDEGEERNRGNFPPRFSGRQFPNYSSELNVNALELEDSALYLCASSFGTGVDNEQFFGPGTRLTVL.

This chain connects TRBV12-2 to TRBJ1-1; the DNA was not used to check the table's D call, TRBD1. TRBV12-2 is recorded as a pseudogene. The CDR3 sequence is 15 residues long. CDR3 nucleotides: TGTGCAAGTCGCTCTCCACGGACAAGGAACACTGAAGCTTTCTTT. Translating it yields CASRSPRTRNTEAFF.

About this clone itself: Other DNA sequences of this sample code for an identical CDR3. The rearrangement joins TRBV28 to TRBJ1-1, with D tentatively TRBD1 (6 bases). V lost 6 bases and J lost 1, with 12 bases in between. Germline lookup yields CDR1 MDHEN and CDR2 SYDVKM. The CDR3 totals 14 residues. The CDR3 DNA reads TGTGCCAGCAGCCTCTTGGGGGCGAACACTGAAGCTTTCTTT. It is translated as CASSLLGANTEAFF.